The present T cell receptor beta chain was sequenced within a study of CD8+CD57+ T cells in acquired aplastic anemia. Broader study findings: Comparison of patients with controls identified about 30 shared CD8+ CDR3 sequences. CD8+ Simpson's diversity showed no significant patient-control difference.

Sequencing involved patients with CD8+CD57+ cell expansion previously shown by flow cytometry. All participating patients were living with severe acquired aplastic anemia. Details on this clonotype: No antigen is known for it.

The V and J ends lost 3 bases and 6 bases respectively, with 14 bases between them. CDR3 length equals 14 residues. Germline V gene sequence: CDR1 LNHDA, CDR2 SQIVND (reference sequence). According to the study, genomic DNA was the template for TCR beta VDJ and CDR3 profiling. TCRdb re-analysed the reads in MiXCR, keeping a single row per CDR3 protein. Of 200,000 to 250,000 distinct CDR3 sequences listed, 50% to 70% are singletons. The clonotype originates from a human donor with aplastic anemia. Sequenced sample: sorted CD4+, CD8+, or CD8+CD57+ T cells (not recorded which) from PBMCs. This chain connects TRBV19 to TRBJ1-2, with D possibly being TRBD1 (5 bases). In DNA form, the CDR3 reads TGTGCCAGTAGTATTGGGGCAGGGTTCCATGGCTACACCTTC. Translated, it gives CASSIGAGFHGYTF.